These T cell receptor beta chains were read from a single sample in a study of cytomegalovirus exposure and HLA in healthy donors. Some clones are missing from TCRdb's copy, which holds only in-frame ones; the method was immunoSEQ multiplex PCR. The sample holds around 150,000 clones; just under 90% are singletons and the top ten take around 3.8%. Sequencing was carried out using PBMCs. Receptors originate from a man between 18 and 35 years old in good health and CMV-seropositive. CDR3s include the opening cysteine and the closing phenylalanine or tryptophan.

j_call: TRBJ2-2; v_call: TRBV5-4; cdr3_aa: CASSFSSGGYTGELFF
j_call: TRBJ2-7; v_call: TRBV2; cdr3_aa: CASDPKGQGRSYEQYF
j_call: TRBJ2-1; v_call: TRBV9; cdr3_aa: CASSGTVIHEQFF
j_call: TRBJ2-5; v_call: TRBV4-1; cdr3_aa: CASSSGLAGFQETQYF
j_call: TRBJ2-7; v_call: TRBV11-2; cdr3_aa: CASSATGYEQYF
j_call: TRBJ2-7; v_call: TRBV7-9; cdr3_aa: CASSNIFRSDSYEQYF
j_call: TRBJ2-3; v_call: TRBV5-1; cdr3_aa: CASSLTQGYGTDTQYF
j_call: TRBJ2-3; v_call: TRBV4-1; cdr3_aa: CASSQGSPAEGGFRDTQYF
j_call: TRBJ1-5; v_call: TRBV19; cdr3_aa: CASSAAGTYQPQHF
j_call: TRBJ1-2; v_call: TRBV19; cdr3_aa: CASSMYRTINGYTF
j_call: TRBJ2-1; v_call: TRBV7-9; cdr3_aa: CASSTAYNEQFF
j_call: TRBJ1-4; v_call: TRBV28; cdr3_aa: CASSLLGRVGEKLFF
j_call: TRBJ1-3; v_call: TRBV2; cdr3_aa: CASSEGGRVSGNTIYF
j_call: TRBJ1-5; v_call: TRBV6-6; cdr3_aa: CASKGANQPQHF
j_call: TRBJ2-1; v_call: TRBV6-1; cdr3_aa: CASSETGDAYNEQFF
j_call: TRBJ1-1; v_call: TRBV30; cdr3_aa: CAWQGLGTEAFF
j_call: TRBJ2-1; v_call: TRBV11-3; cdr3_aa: CASSFGVGRGDNEQFF
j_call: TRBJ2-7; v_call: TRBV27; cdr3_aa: CASSHTPQSPGEQYF
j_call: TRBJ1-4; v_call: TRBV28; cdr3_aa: CASSLVTGSEKLFF
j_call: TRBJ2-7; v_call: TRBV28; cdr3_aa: CASTLGLAGAHEQYF
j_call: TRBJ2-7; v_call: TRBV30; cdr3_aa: CAWGGQGGEQYF
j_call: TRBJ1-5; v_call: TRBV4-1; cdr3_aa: CASSEGGGRQPQHF
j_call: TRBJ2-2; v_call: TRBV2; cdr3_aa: CASSGQENTGELFF
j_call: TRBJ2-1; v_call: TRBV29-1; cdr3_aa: CSVDRTGGAGANNEQFF
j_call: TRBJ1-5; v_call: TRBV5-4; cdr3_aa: CASSLAGAGQPQHF
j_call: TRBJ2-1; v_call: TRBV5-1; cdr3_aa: CASSLEVAGINEQFF
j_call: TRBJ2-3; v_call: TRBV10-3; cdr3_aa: CAIKQTSTDTQYF
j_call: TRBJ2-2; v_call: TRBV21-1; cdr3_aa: CASSKGGGGEELFF
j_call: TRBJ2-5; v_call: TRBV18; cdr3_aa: CASSPGAQETQYF
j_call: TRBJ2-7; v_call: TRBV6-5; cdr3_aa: CASSYGLAAYEQYF
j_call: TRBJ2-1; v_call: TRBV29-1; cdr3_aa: CSVRELRYNEQFF
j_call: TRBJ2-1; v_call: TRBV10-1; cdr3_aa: CASSDRAGRHYNEQFF
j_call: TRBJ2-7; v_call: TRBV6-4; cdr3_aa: CASSERGQSYEQYF
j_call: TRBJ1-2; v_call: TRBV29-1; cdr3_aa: CSVRQGDGYTF
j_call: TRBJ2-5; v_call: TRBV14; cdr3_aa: CASSQRDRGGQETQYF
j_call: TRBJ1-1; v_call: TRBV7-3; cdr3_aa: CASSFIISGNTEAFF
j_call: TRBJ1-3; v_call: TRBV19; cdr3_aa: CASRQTGYSGNTIYF
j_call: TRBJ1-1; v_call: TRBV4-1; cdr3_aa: CASSPGQLNTEAFF
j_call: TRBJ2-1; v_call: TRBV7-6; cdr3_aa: CASSSYARGLVYNEQFF
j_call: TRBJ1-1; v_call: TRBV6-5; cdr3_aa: CASSFTTRTEAFF
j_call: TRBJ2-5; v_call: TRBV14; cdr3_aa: CASSHQEPAGRTQYF